The 20 T cell receptor beta chains reported below all come from one sample, sequenced in a study of blood T cell repertoires in COVID-19. Produced via immunoSEQ multiplex PCR; TCRdb's table is partial and in-frame only. The sample lists approximately 240,000 clones; around 90% were seen once. The sample was PBMCs or T cells enriched from blood (not recorded which). The receptors originated from a woman in her 30s with acute COVID-19.

The J gene is TRBJ1-1, the V gene TRBV7-8; 7 nucleotides align to TRBD1. J lost 6 bases, V lost 6 bases, and 13 bases had no gene match. The CDR3 loop spans 15 amino acids. From germline, CDR1 is SGHVS and CDR2 FQNEAQ. CDR3 protein: CASRNPRTGDSEAFF. CDR3 in DNA: TGTGCCAGCAGAAATCCTAGAACAGGGGACTCTGAAGCTTTCTTT.

J is TRBJ1-2 and V is TRBV3-1 (or the pseudogene TRBV3-2), with D maybe TRBD1 (6 bases). The CDR3 loop spans 15 amino acids. Trimming stripped 4 bases from V and 7 bases from J, with 19 bases between. Germline V gene sequence: CDR1 LGHDT, CDR2 YNNKEL (reference sequence). The CDR3: CASSPWTARGGGYTF. DNA for the CDR3: TGTGCCAGCAGCCCCTGGACAGCTAGAGGGGGTGGCTACACCTTC.

The chain joins TRBV6-6 to TRBJ2-7; 7 bases map to TRBD1. Germline-derived CDR1 and CDR2 are MNHNY and SVGAGI (reference sequence). The V gene end was trimmed by 6 bases and the J gene end by 5 bases; junction bases not matched to a gene: 10. The CDR3 is 14 amino acids. The CDR3 DNA follows: TGTGCCAGCAGCCCCTACCTCACAGGGGACGAGCAGTACTTC. Encoded protein: CASSPYLTGDEQYF.

This clone was seen only once. CDR3 DNA sequence: TGTGCCAGTAACCTACAGGGAGGCAATCAGCCCCAGCATTTT. This gives the protein CASNLQGGNQPQHF. V gene TRBV19 combines with J gene TRBJ1-5; tentative D call: TRBD1 (6 bases). CDR1 LNHDA and CDR2 SQIVND come from the germline V gene (reference sequence). The V end was cut by 7 bases, the J end by 2 bases, with 12 bases between. CDR3 length equals 14 residues.

The J gene is TRBJ2-5, the V gene TRBV18; D perhaps matches TRBD1 (5 bases). This CDR3 contains 15 residues. Trimming shortened V by 2 bases and J by 2 bases, and 12 bases separated the two germline ends. Germline-derived CDR1 and CDR2 are KGHSH and LQKENI. The CDR3: CASSPINRRQETQYF. CDR3 DNA: TGTGCCAGCTCACCAATTAACAGGCGACAAGAGACCCAGTACTTC.

This clone turned up a few times. This chain connects TRBV11-2 to TRBJ2-7; tentatively, D is TRBD1 (6 bases). CDR1 SGHAT and CDR2 FQNNGV come from the germline V gene. Trimming stripped 2 bases from V and 6 bases from J, with 14 bases between. This CDR3 comprises 14 residues. CDR3 in DNA: TGTGCCAGCAGCTTACAAACAGGGTTCAGCGAGCAGTACTTC. This codes for CASSLQTGFSEQYF.

Comment on this clone: The same CDR3 arises from other DNA sequences in this sample as well. The V gene is TRBV5-1, the J gene TRBJ2-1; tentative D call: TRBD2 (6 bases). In germline, CDR1 is SGHRS, CDR2 YFSETQ. CDR3 length: 16 residues. V lost 0 bases to trimming and J lost 4 bases, with 14 bases between them. CDR3 DNA: TGCGCCAGCAGCTTGGCGGCGGGACCCGCTTACAATGAGCAGTTCTTC. Translated: CASSLAAGPAYNEQFF.

The rearrangement joins TRBV27 to TRBJ1-4; the D is unclear. The CDR3 sequence is 14 residues long. Germline CDR1 and CDR2: MNHEY and SMNVEV (reference sequence). With 3 bases removed from V and 8 bases from J, the gap between germline ends came to 13 bases. The CDR3 protein is CASSFGSRSEKLFF. The CDR3 bases are TGTGCCAGCAGTTTCGGGTCAAGGTCGGAAAAACTGTTTTTT. The full variable domain, rest sourced from reference TRBV27 and TRBJ1-4, is EAQVTQNPRYLITVTGKKLTVTCSQNMNHEYMSWYRQDPGLGLRQIYYSMNVEVTDKGDVPEGYKVSRKEKRNFPLILESPSPNQTSLYFCASSFGSRSEKLFFGSGTQLSVL.

J is TRBJ2-7 and V is TRBV5-1, with D possibly being TRBD2 (6 bases). Germline V CDR1 and CDR2: SGHRS, YFSETQ. The germline V and J ends were trimmed by 3 bases and 0 bases, with 13 bases remaining between them. This CDR3 has 15 amino acids. This chain's CDR3 is CASSSGDWSSYEQYF. CDR3 DNA sequence: TGCGCCAGCAGCTCGGGGGACTGGAGCTCCTACGAGCAGTACTTC.

The chain's CDR3 is CASSIEGGAGRGTDTQYF. CDR3 coding DNA: TGTGCCAGTAGTATAGAGGGGGGGGCAGGCCGAGGCACAGATACGCAGTATTTT. The V call is TRBV19, the J call TRBJ2-3, with D perhaps matching TRBD2 (7 bases). The length of the CDR3 is 18 residues. The germline V gene encodes CDR1 LNHDA and CDR2 SQIVND (reference sequence). Trimming pared 0 bases from V and 1 base from J, leaving 17 bases between.

The genes are TRBV6-1 and TRBJ1-2; D gene ambiguous. The germline V gene has CDR1 MNHNS and CDR2 SASEGT. The CDR3 length is 14 residues. V dropped 2 bases and J dropped 5 bases, with 12 bases sitting between them. CDR3 nucleotides: TGTGCCAGCAGTGAATCGGGAAAAGTTTATGGCTACACCTTC. It yields the protein CASSESGKVYGYTF.

J is TRBJ2-3 and V is TRBV14, with TRBD2 matching 10 bases. The V gene end was trimmed by 5 bases and the J gene end by 1 base; junction bases not matched to a gene: 3. Germline loops: CDR1 SGHDN, CDR2 FVKESK. The length of the CDR3 is 15 residues. CDR3 residues: CASSSLAGGTDTQYF. Written as DNA, the CDR3 is TGTGCCAGCAGCTCTCTAGCGGGAGGCACAGATACGCAGTATTTT.

This chain uses TRBV29-1 with TRBJ1-5; TRBD1 aligns across 10 bases. The CDR3 is made up of 12 amino acids. Germline CDR1 SQVTM, CDR2 ANQGSEA. V was clipped by 7 bases and J by 6 bases; unmatched bases: 3. CDR3 residues: CSGGDRGQPQHF. The DNA for the CDR3 is TGCAGCGGTGGGGACAGGGGTCAGCCCCAGCATTTT.

The rearrangement uses TRBV14 and TRBJ2-3; maybe TRBD2 (6 bases). V was pared by 4 bases and J by 7 bases, with 15 bases between. The length of the CDR3 is 14 residues. The V gene's germline CDR1 is SGHDN and CDR2 FVKESK. CDR3 loop: CASSRISGGNTQYF. CDR3 sequence (DNA): TGTGCCAGCAGCCGTATCTCTGGGGGGAATACGCAGTATTTT.

This clone was seen more than once but under ten times. V usage is TRBV24-1 and J usage is TRBJ2-1; TRBD1 agrees at 8 bases. The CDR3 loop spans 16 amino acids. CDR1 is KGHDR, CDR2 SFDVKD, per germline. V lost 5 bases, J lost 3 bases, and 8 bases stayed unmatched. CDR3 DNA sequence: TGTGCCACCAGTGCTACCGACAGGGGAAACTACAATGAGCAGTTCTTC. Its protein is CATSATDRGNYNEQFF.

This clone occurred a few times. The chain carries TRBV23-1 and TRBJ2-7, with TRBD1 identical over 7 bases. TRBV23-1 is given ORF status, its function remaining uncertain. This CDR3 is 15 amino acids long. V was clipped by 2 bases and J by 4 bases; unmatched bases: 8. The CDR3, as DNA: TGCGCCAGCAGTCAACGACAGGGCCACCAATACGAGCAGTACTTC. It codes for CASSQRQGHQYEQYF.

This clone was seen a single time. This chain uses TRBV7-8 with TRBJ2-7, with 8 bases aligning to TRBD1. Germline V gives CDR1 SGHVS, CDR2 FQNEAQ. Losses at the gene ends were 1 base for V and 5 bases for J; bases not matched to a gene: 7. CDR3 length: 15 residues. CDR3 sequence reads: CASSLVRTGSHEQYF. CDR3 coding DNA: TGTGCCAGCAGCTTAGTTAGGACAGGGTCCCACGAGCAGTACTTC.

V gene TRBV12-3 or TRBV12-4 combines with J gene TRBJ2-1; D is perhaps TRBD2 (5 bases). CDR3 length: 12 amino acids. V was pared by 2 bases and J by 12 bases, with 11 bases between. CDR3 sequence reads: CASSLSTILQFF. DNA for the CDR3: TGTGCCAGCAGTTTATCGACTATCTTGCAGTTCTTC.

V is TRBV5-1 and J is TRBJ1-6, with a tentative D call TRBD1 (6 bases). The CDR3 is made up of 16 amino acids. Trimming shortened V by 4 bases and J by 7 bases, and 18 bases separated the two germline ends. Germline V gene data show CDR1 as SGHRS and CDR2 as YFSETQ. Written as DNA, the CDR3 is TGCGCCAGCAGCCCTGACGGGGGGCGCGGGAATTCACCCCTCCACTTT. This gives the protein CASSPDGGRGNSPLHF.

This clone was recorded at least ten times. The chain combines TRBV3-1 (or the pseudogene TRBV3-2) with TRBJ1-4; TRBD1 agrees at 8 bases. Germline lookup yields CDR1 LGHDT and CDR2 YNNKEL (reference sequence). The CDR3 is 16 amino acids. Trimming at V came to 4 bases and at J to 5 bases, leaving 9 bases not matched to a gene. CDR3 nucleotides: TGTGCCAGCAGCCTCAGGGGGCAGGGGGAGAATGAAAAACTGTTTTTT. It yields the protein CASSLRGQGENEKLFF.